These 5 T cell receptor beta chains were sequenced from one sample in a study of blood T cell repertoires in COVID-19 (dated by TCRdb to the early 2020s). Libraries were constructed by the immunoSEQ multiplex PCR assay. TCRdb obtained this table from immuneACCESS and retained in-frame rearrangements with V and J assigned. These tables miss some clones; where compared with another copy, unresolved V genes account for less than half of the shortfall, and the remainder is unexplained. The sample profile shows approximately 140,000 clones; 87% of them were found once. Under 4.5% of the sample lies in the top ten. Sequencing input: PBMCs or T cells enriched from blood (not recorded which). The receptors derive from a woman in her forties who had been exposed to COVID-19.

This chain connects TRBV5-4 to TRBJ2-7, with 11 bases lining up with TRBD2. The CDR3 spans 16 residues. The germline V gene has CDR1 SGHNT and CDR2 YYREEE (reference sequence). V shed 0 bases, J shed 2 bases, and the junction held 4 bases outside the gene matches. The CDR3 DNA reads as TGTGCCAGCAGCTTGGGGGGGACTAGCGGTACCTACGAGCAGTACTTC. This encodes CASSLGGTSGTYEQYF. Using reference TRBV5-4 and TRBJ2-7 for the parts outside the CDR3, the full variable domain is ETGVTQSPTHLIKTRGQQVTLRCSSQSGHNTVSWYQQALGQGPQFIFQYYREEENGRGNFPPRFSGLQFPNYSSELNVNALELDDSALYLCASSLGGTSGTYEQYFGPGTRLTVT.

The gene calls are TRBV10-1 and TRBJ2-5, with D possibly being TRBD2 (5 bases). This CDR3 is 14 amino acids long. CDR1 and CDR2 (germline): WNHNN, SYGVQD (reference sequence). Trimming left V 7 bases short and J 6 bases short, with 18 bases between. The CDR3 reads CASNLVIGEKTQYF. The CDR3 DNA is TGCGCCAGCAACCTAGTCATCGGGGAAAAGACCCAGTACTTC.

The chain uses TRBV5-8 and TRBJ2-5; D is perhaps TRBD2 (5 bases). Per the germline V gene, CDR1 is SGHTS and CDR2 is YDEGEE. V lost 2 bases and J lost 2, with 16 bases in between. This CDR3 is 16 amino acids long. CDR3 coding DNA: TGTGCCAGCAGCTTCACGCTTTCTAGCCGGCAAGAGACCCAGTACTTC. This sequence encodes CASSFTLSSRQETQYF. The full variable domain, rest sourced from reference TRBV5-8 and TRBJ2-5, is EAGVTQSPTHLIKTRGQQATLRCSPISGHTSVYWYQQALGLGLQFLLWYDEGEERNRGNFPPRFSGRQFPNYSSELNVNALELEDSALYLCASSFTLSSRQETQYFGPGTRLLVL.

The chain has TRBV6-5 and TRBJ1-5; D is ambiguous. This CDR3 comprises 12 residues. Deletions cut 6 bases from V and 5 bases from J, with 8 bases between. The germline CDR1 and CDR2 sequences are MNHEY and SVGAGI. Written as DNA, the CDR3 is TGTGCCAGCAGAAGTGGGCATCAGCCCCAGCATTTT. It yields the protein CASRSGHQPQHF.

On this clone itself: A junction boundary mismatches the germline segment, possibly from a read error. V gene TRBV27 combines with J gene TRBJ1-5; perhaps TRBD1 as D (5 bases). The CDR3 is 12 amino acids. Germline CDR1 and CDR2: MNHEY and SMNVEV (reference sequence). The CDR3 bases are TGTGCCAGCAGCAGGGTCAATCAACCCCAGCATTTT. This sequence encodes CASSRVNQPQHF.